Listed below are T cell receptor beta chains from one sample, sequenced in a study of blood T cell repertoires in COVID-19. Profiled with immunoSEQ multiplex PCR; TCRdb holds only in-frame clones, not every one. The data show more than 200,000 clones, 65% to 85% seen once. The sample was peripheral blood. Source of these receptors: a man in his forties or fifties with acute or convalescent COVID-19. The CDR3 runs from the conserved cysteine through the conserved F or W. The order of the fields is V gene, D gene, clone size, J gene, CDR3 DNA, CDR3 protein. D genes are given only for firm matches. Where a row states a size, it is once, few, many or the class of an expanded clone; other rows omit it.

v_gene: TRBV7-3
d_gene: TRBD1
abundance: NA
j_gene: TRBJ2-1
CDR3nt: TGTGCCAGCAGCTCCCGACAGGGGGCCTACAATGAGCAGTTCTTC
CDR3aa: CASSSRQGAYNEQFF

v_gene: TRBV27
d_gene: TRBD2
abundance: NA
j_gene: TRBJ2-4
CDR3nt: TGTGCCAGCAGTTTATCTAGCGGGAGCACAATTCAGTACTTC
CDR3aa: CASSLSSGSTIQYF

v_gene: TRBV5-4
d_gene: NA
abundance: NA
j_gene: TRBJ1-2
CDR3nt: TGTGCCAGCAGCCTTCTTGGTCCGGGTGGCTACACCTTC
CDR3aa: CASSLLGPGGYTF

v_gene: TRBV7-8
d_gene: NA
abundance: once
j_gene: TRBJ1-4
CDR3nt: TGTGCCAGCAGCTCTCGGACGGGGGGCGAGTCTGATGAAAAACTGTTTTTT
CDR3aa: CASSSRTGGESDEKLFF

v_gene: TRBV15
d_gene: NA
abundance: few
j_gene: TRBJ1-2
CDR3nt: TGTGCCACCAGCACATCTAACTATGGCTACACCTTC
CDR3aa: CATSTSNYGYTF

v_gene: TRBV5-5
d_gene: NA
abundance: NA
j_gene: TRBJ2-2
CDR3nt: TGTGCCAGCAGCCCAAGGGGGAGGGATGGCACCGGGGAGCTGTTTTTT
CDR3aa: CASSPRGRDGTGELFF

v_gene: TRBV19
d_gene: TRBD1
abundance: NA
j_gene: TRBJ1-5
CDR3nt: TGTGCCAGTAGTAAAAATCCGGGACAGGGCGATCAGCCCCAGCATTTT
CDR3aa: CASSKNPGQGDQPQHF

v_gene: TRBV7-8
d_gene: TRBD1
abundance: once
j_gene: TRBJ1-2
CDR3nt: TGTGCCAGCAGCACCCGGGACAGATACGTCGGCTACACCTTC
CDR3aa: CASSTRDRYVGYTF

v_gene: TRBV4-1
d_gene: NA
abundance: few
j_gene: TRBJ1-1
CDR3nt: TGCGCCAGCAGCCAAGATGTACAGGGACGTTTGAACACTGAAGCTTTCTTT
CDR3aa: CASSQDVQGRLNTEAFF

v_gene: TRBV5-4
d_gene: NA
abundance: NA
j_gene: TRBJ2-7
CDR3nt: TGTGCCAGCAGTTTGCTTGACGGGGTAATTTCCTACGAGCAGTACTTC
CDR3aa: CASSLLDGVISYEQYF

v_gene: TRBV5-4
d_gene: NA
abundance: NA
j_gene: TRBJ2-1
CDR3nt: TGTGCCAGCAGCTACATGATCCTAGGGGGAGAGCAGTTCTTC
CDR3aa: CASSYMILGGEQFF

v_gene: TRBV9
d_gene: TRBD1
abundance: NA
j_gene: TRBJ1-1
CDR3nt: TGTGCCAGCAGCGCGAGCGACAGGGGACGTACTGAAGCTTTCTTT
CDR3aa: CASSASDRGRTEAFF

v_gene: TRBV27
d_gene: TRBD2
abundance: NA
j_gene: TRBJ2-7
CDR3nt: TGTGCCAGCAGTTTATCACTAGCGGCCAGCTCCTACGAGCAGTACTTC
CDR3aa: CASSLSLAASSYEQYF

v_gene: TRBV7-9
d_gene: TRBD2
abundance: NA
j_gene: TRBJ2-7
CDR3nt: TGTGCCAGCAGCACCAGAGGGACTAGCGAGAACGCGTACTTC
CDR3aa: CASSTRGTSENAYF

v_gene: TRBV15
d_gene: NA
abundance: once
j_gene: TRBJ1-2
CDR3nt: TGTGCCACCAGCAGAGATCGGAACTATGGCTACACCTTC
CDR3aa: CATSRDRNYGYTF

v_gene: TRBV18
d_gene: NA
abundance: NA
j_gene: TRBJ2-5
CDR3nt: TGTGCCAGCTCACCACGGGAGGAGACCCAGTACTTC
CDR3aa: CASSPREETQYF

v_gene: TRBV7-2
d_gene: NA
abundance: NA
j_gene: TRBJ2-7
CDR3nt: TGTGCCAGCAGCTTAGCCTCGGTTGGGGGGGCGAACTACGAGCAGTACTTC
CDR3aa: CASSLASVGGANYEQYF

v_gene: TRBV6-4
d_gene: TRBD1
abundance: NA
j_gene: TRBJ1-2
CDR3nt: TGTGCCAGCAGTGACGGACAGGGCATCTATGGCTACACCTTC
CDR3aa: CASSDGQGIYGYTF

v_gene: TRBV18
d_gene: TRBD1
abundance: few
j_gene: TRBJ1-5
CDR3nt: TGTGCCAGCTCACTGACAGGGGGAGAACAGCCCCAGCATTTT
CDR3aa: CASSLTGGEQPQHF

v_gene: TRBV6-6
d_gene: TRBD1
abundance: NA
j_gene: TRBJ1-4
CDR3nt: TGTGCCAGCAGTTATAAGAGGACAGGGAGGATTGAAAAACTGTTTTTT
CDR3aa: CASSYKRTGRIEKLFF

v_gene: TRBV5-1
d_gene: TRBD1
abundance: NA
j_gene: TRBJ2-7
CDR3nt: TGCGCCAGCAGCGTGGGGACAGTCTCCTACGAGCAGTACTTC
CDR3aa: CASSVGTVSYEQYF

v_gene: TRBV5-1
d_gene: NA
abundance: NA
j_gene: TRBJ1-1
CDR3nt: TGCGCCAGCAGCTTGGGAGGAATGAACACTGAAGCTTTCTTT
CDR3aa: CASSLGGMNTEAFF

v_gene: TRBV30
d_gene: TRBD1
abundance: NA
j_gene: TRBJ1-2
CDR3nt: TGTGCCTGGACAGGGGGAGTGGGGGGCTACACCTTC
CDR3aa: CAWTGGVGGYTF

v_gene: TRBV18
d_gene: TRBD2
abundance: NA
j_gene: TRBJ2-2
CDR3nt: TGTGCCAGCTCACCAGAGCGGGATAACACCGGGGAGCTGTTTTTT
CDR3aa: CASSPERDNTGELFF